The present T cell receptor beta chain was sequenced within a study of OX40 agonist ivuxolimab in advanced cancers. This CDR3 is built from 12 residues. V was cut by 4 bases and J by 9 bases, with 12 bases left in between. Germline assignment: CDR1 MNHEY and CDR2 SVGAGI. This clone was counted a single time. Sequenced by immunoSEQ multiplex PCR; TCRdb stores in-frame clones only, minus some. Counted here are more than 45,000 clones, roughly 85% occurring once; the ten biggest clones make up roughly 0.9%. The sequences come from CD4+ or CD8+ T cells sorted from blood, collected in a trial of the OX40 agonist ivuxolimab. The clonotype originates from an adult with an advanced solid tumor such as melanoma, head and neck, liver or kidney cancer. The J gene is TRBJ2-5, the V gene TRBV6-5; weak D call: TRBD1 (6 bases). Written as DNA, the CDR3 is TGTGCCAGCAGTTCCCCCGAGGGGGCCCAGTACTTC. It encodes CASSSPEGAQYF.